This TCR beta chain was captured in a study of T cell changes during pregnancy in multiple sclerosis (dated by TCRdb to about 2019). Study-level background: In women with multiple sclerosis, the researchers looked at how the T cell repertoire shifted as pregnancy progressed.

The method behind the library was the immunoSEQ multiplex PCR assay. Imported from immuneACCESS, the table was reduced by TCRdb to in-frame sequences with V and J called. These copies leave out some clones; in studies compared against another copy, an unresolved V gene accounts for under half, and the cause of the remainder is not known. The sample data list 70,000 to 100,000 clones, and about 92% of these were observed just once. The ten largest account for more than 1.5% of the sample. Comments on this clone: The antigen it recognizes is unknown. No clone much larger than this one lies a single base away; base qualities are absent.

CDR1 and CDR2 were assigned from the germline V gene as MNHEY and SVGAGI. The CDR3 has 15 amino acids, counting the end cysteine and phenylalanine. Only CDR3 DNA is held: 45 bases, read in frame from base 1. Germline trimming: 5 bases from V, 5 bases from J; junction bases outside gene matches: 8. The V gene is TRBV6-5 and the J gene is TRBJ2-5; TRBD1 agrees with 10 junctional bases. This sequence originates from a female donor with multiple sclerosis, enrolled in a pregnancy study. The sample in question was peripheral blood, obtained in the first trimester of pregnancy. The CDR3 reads CASSPLTGGRETQYF. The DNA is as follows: TGTGCCAGCAGTCCTCTGACAGGGGGCAGGGAGACCCAGTACTTC.